Included here is one TCR beta chain sequence, with context. Its cognate antigen is unknown. TCRdb keeps only in-frame clones here, not all; method: immunoSEQ multiplex PCR. The sample includes hundreds of thousands of clones, 95% to 97% of them seen just once. In the naive CD8 group, cells lacked CD45RO and were positively selected for CCR7, so terminally differentiated effector memory CD45RA+ cells were left out. Donors included only healthy HIV-negative adults lacking recent acute infections or vaccinations. This sample was taken from a study of shared clonotypes between healthy human individuals. The CDR3 is 18 residues long. Per the germline V gene, CDR1 is LGHNA and CDR2 is YNFKEQ. Trimming cost V 0 bases and J 1 base, with 15 bases left between them. Findings and limits, study-wide: Shared clonotypes: about 5.3% naive CD4, about 3.5% naive CD8, about 2.2% memory CD4, around 0.4% memory CD8.

The sequence derives from a woman aged 25 to 39 in good health. Sequencing input: naive CD8+ T cells sorted from blood. The V gene is TRBV4-2, the J gene TRBJ2-2; D ambiguous. Here the CDR3 reads CASSQDIFGGENTGELFF. The CDR3 region has the DNA TGTGCCAGCAGCCAAGATATCTTCGGCGGAGAGAACACCGGGGAGCTGTTTTTT.